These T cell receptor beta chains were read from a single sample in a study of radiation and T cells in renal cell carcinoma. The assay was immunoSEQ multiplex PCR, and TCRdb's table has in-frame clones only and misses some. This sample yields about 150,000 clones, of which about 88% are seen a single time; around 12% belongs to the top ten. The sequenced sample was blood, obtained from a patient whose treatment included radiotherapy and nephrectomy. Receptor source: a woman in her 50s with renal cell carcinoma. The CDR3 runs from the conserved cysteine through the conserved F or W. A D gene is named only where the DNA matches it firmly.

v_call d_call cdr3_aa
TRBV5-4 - CASSLAGVQETQYF
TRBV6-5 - CASSEDWQTGELFF
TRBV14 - CASSQEFVYGYTF
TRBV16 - CASSLDPNSPLHF
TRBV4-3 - CASSQDMTPIVNTEAFF
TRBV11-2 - CASSLPRRAPEAFF
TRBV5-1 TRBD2 CASSLGSSGQETQYF
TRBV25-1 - CASSGQVDGYTF
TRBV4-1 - CASSQEGGWEQYF
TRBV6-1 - CASSEGSYYEQYF
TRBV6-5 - CASSNNPRTEAFF
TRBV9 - CASSVVQRNTDTQYF
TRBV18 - CASSLLENTEAFF
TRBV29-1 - CSVGTFSYEQYF
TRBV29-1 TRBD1 CSVRQGSYEQYF
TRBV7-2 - CASSSRVGAFF
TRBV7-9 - CASSLERSDRYGYTF
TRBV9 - CASSLHREGRRAQYF
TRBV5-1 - CASSLGGGTDTQYF
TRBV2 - CASSDGANGGDQPQHF
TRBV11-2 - CASSPWGAPGTQYF
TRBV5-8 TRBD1 CASSLDGTGEEKLFF
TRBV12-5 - CASGLYQVSSYEQYF
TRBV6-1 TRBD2 CASSPGLAGDTQYF
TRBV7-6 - CASSATPKVSIIRGYTF
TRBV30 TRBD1 CAWNTGQGSDTQYF
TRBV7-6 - CASSPGGRDEKLFF
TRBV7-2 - CASSFTQFSYNEQFF
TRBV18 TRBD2 CASSGLAGADTQYF
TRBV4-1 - CASRPTGNYGYTF
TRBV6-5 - CASSYKDSFYEQYF
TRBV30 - CAWSALATNQPQHF
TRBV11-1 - CASSPRVTKNIQYF
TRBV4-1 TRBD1 CASSQARTGHRETQYF
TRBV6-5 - CASGQAPTREQFF
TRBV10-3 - CAISEGDLGGTEAFF
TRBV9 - CASSTGYEQYF
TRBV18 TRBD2 CASSPLRLGLASYNEQFF
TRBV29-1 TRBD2 CSGGEGGTYNEQFF
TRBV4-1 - CASSQDGRDQPQHF
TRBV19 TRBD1 CASSIYSGQGNTEAFF
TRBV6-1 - CASKRGLTNEKLFF
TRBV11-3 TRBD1 CASSLGQGRDTEAFF
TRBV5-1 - CASSLGPQGPDTQYF
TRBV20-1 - CSARLSYEQYF
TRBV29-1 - CSVAAGSETQYF